These T cell receptor beta chains were read from a single sample in a study of shared clonotypes between healthy human individuals. Some clones are missing from TCRdb's copy, which holds only in-frame ones; the method was immunoSEQ multiplex PCR. The profile shows millions of clones, about 95% of them singletons. Sequencing was done on a sample of naive CD8+ T cells sorted from blood. The receptors shown here come from a man between 18 and 29 years old in good health. Each CDR3 is given with its conserved first and last residue. The D gene is left open where the match is weak. Clone size is not always given. Where it is, it says once, few, many or a class for expanded clones.

. | TRBJ2-1 | . | TRBV7-2 | CASSSGDPSSENYNEQFF | TGTGCCAGCAGCTCGGGGGACCCATCCTCGGAAAACTACAATGAGCAGTTCTTC
. | TRBJ2-7 | . | TRBV7-9 | CASSTDSAYEQYF | TGTGCCAGCAGTACAGACAGCGCCTACGAGCAGTACTTC
TRBD1 | TRBJ2-7 | . | TRBV13 | CASSPGTGVSYEQYF | TGTGCCAGCAGCCCCGGGACAGGCGTCTCCTACGAGCAGTACTTC
TRBD1 | TRBJ2-7 | . | TRBV9 | CASSVEAGQGFYEQYF | TGTGCCAGCAGCGTAGAGGCGGGACAGGGCTTCTACGAGCAGTACTTC
TRBD1 | TRBJ2-7 | . | TRBV27 | CASSLRGTGAEQYF | TGTGCCAGCAGTTTAAGGGGGACAGGCGCCGAGCAGTACTTC
. | TRBJ2-7 | . | TRBV7-2 | CASSFRTSYEQYF | TGTGCCAGCAGCTTCAGGACGTCCTACGAGCAGTACTTC
. | TRBJ2-2 | . | TRBV29-1 | CSARGAGGELFF | TGCAGCGCCCGGGGGGCTGGCGGGGAGCTGTTTTTT
. | TRBJ2-7 | . | TRBV4-1 | CASSLRTDSSYEQYF | TGCGCCAGCAGCCTCCGGACGGATAGCTCCTACGAGCAGTACTTC
TRBD2 | TRBJ2-1 | . | TRBV28 | CASGLAGLLDEQFF | TGTGCCAGCGGCCTAGCGGGACTACTGGATGAGCAGTTCTTC
. | TRBJ2-7 | . | TRBV6-6 | CASSPGGNEQYF | TGTGCCAGCAGCCCTGGGGGTAACGAGCAGTACTTC
TRBD1 | TRBJ1-3 | . | TRBV2 | CASTDRVNTIYF | TGTGCCAGCACGGACAGGGTGAACACCATATATTTT
TRBD1 | TRBJ1-2 | once | TRBV2 | CASSETQGAWSGYTF | TGTGCCAGCAGTGAAACGCAGGGGGCTTGGAGCGGCTACACCTTC
. | TRBJ2-2 | . | TRBV27 | CASSYPSGELFF | TGTGCCAGCAGTTATCCGTCCGGGGAGCTGTTTTTT
TRBD1 | TRBJ2-7 | . | TRBV4-1 | CASSQGQGYYEQYF | TGCGCCAGCAGCCAGGGACAGGGGTACTACGAGCAGTACTTC
TRBD1 | TRBJ2-7 | once | TRBV9 | CASSPGTGSYEQYF | TGTGCCAGCAGCCCTGGGACAGGGTCCTACGAGCAGTACTTC
. | TRBJ1-1 | . | TRBV5-6 | CASSSPKMNTEAFF | TGTGCCAGCAGCTCACCGAAAATGAACACTGAAGCTTTCTTT
TRBD1 | TRBJ1-4 | . | TRBV11-2 | CASSPKDRNNEKLFF | TGTGCCAGCAGCCCCAAGGACAGGAATAATGAAAAACTGTTTTTT
. | TRBJ1-1 | . | TRBV4-1 | CASSQEPRVDTEAFF | TGCGCCAGCAGCCAAGAACCCAGGGTGGACACTGAAGCTTTCTTT
. | TRBJ2-2 | . | TRBV10-1 | CASSPLEGGTGELFF | TGCGCCAGCAGTCCGTTAGAGGGAGGCACCGGGGAGCTGTTTTTT
TRBD2 | TRBJ2-7 | . | TRBV5-4 | CASSLAGTSGEQYF | TGTGCCAGCAGCTTGGCCGGGACTAGCGGCGAGCAGTACTTC
TRBD1 | TRBJ1-1 | . | TRBV5-6 | CASSLLTGGLTEAFF | TGTGCCAGCAGCTTGTTGACAGGGGGCCTCACTGAAGCTTTCTTT